Sequencing of this TCR beta chain was carried out in a study of blood T cells in healthy people across ages. The germline CDR1 and CDR2 sequences are SGHVS and FQNEAQ. V lost 6 bases and J lost 6; bases outside the gene matches: 3. The CDR3 spans 15 residues. Primers used in a second PCR of roughly 7 to 12 cycles were a sample-barcoded 5' primer and a J-beta primer mix. Template switching added a 12-random-nucleotide identifier to every cDNA molecule. One entry per CDR3 protein, called by TCRdb with MiXCR from the 5' RACE reads. The sample has some 1.7 million distinct CDR3 sequences; roughly 27% are singletons. Comments on this clonotype: The antigen remains undetermined.

General study points: Whereas aged donors had fewer naive CD4+ cells, long-lived donors had more of them and higher diversity. Significant beta diversity loss was already apparent by age approximately 42, declining roughly linearly.

The sample taken for sequencing was blood. J is TRBJ2-3 and V is TRBV7-8, with 16 positions matching TRBD2. The receptor was derived from a woman in her twenties or thirties in good health. The CDR3 protein is CASSRGLAGGDTQYF. CDR3 sequence (DNA): TGTGCCAGCAGTCGGGGACTAGCGGGAGGGGATACGCAGTATTTT.